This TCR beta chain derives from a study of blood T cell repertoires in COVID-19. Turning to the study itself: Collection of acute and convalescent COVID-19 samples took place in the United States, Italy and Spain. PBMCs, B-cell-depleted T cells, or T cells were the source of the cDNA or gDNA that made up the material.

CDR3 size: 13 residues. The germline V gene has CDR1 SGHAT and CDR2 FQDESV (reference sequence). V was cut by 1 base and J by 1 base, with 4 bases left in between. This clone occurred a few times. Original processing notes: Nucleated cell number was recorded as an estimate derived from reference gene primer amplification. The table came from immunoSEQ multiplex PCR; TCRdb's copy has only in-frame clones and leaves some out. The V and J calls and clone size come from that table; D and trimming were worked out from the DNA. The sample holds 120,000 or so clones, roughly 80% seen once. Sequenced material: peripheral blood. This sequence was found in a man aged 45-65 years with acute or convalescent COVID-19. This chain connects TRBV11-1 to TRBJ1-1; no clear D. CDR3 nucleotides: TGTGCCAGCAGCTTAGGCGGGAACACTGAAGCTTTCTTT. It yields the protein CASSLGGNTEAFF.